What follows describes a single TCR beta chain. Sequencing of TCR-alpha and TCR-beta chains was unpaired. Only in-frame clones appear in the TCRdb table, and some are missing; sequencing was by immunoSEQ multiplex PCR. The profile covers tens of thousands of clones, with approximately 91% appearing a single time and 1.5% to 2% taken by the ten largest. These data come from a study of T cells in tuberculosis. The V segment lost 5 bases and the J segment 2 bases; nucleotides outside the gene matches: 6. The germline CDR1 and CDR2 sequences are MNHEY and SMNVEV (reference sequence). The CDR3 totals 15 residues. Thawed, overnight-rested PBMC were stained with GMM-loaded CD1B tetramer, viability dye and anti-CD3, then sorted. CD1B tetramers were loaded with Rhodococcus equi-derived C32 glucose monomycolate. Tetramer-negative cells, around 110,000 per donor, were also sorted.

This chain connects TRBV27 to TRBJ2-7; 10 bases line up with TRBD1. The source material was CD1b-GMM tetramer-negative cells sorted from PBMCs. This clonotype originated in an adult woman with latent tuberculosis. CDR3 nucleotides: TGTGCCAGCAGTCCGATTGGACAGGGGGCCTACGAGCAGTACGTC. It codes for CASSPIGQGAYEQYV.